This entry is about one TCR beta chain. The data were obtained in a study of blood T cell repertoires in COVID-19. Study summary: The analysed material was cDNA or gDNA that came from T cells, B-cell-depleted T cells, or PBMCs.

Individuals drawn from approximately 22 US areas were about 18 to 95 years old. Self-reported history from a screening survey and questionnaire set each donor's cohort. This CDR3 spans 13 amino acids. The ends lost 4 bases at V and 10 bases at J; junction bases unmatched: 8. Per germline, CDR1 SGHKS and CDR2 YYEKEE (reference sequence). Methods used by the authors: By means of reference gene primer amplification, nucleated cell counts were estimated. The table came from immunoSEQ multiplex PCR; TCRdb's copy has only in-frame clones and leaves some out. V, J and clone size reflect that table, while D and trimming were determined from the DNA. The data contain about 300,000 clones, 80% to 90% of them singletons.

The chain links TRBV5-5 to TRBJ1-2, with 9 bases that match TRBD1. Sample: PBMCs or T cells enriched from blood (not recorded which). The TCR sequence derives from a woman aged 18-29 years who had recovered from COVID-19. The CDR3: CASSVGTGLVYTF. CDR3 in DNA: TGTGCCAGCAGCGTGGGGACAGGGTTAGTCTACACCTTC.